Following are 23 T cell receptor beta chains from one sample sequenced in a study of blood T cell repertoires in COVID-19 (dated by TCRdb to 2019 to 2021). The library was built by means of the immunoSEQ multiplex PCR assay. TCRdb limited this immuneACCESS table to in-frame rearrangements with V and J called. A share of clones is missing; checked studies link under half to unresolved V genes, and the rest is unexplained. For this sample there are some 290,000 clones; over 85% appear just once. The top ten constitute over 8.5% of the sample. The material sequenced was peripheral blood. These receptor sequences come from a woman aged 25 to 45 with COVID-19, enrolled during active disease.

The V and J genes are TRBV7-8 and TRBJ1-5; D unclear. V lost 3 bases and J lost 6, with 15 bases in between. There are 15 residues in the CDR3. Germline loops: CDR1 SGHVS, CDR2 FQNEAQ. The DNA for the CDR3 is TGTGCCAGCAGCTTCTGGGCCCTCGAGGGTCAGCCCCAGCATTTT. It is translated as CASSFWALEGQPQHF.

The chain couples TRBV5-8 to TRBJ1-3, with D possibly TRBD1 on 5 matching bases. There are 14 residues in the CDR3. Trimming stripped 4 bases from V and 2 bases from J, with 10 bases between. Per germline, CDR1 SGHTS and CDR2 YDEGEE. CDR3 in DNA: TGTGCCAGCAGCCCGGACATCACTGGAAACACCATATATTTT. This sequence encodes CASSPDITGNTIYF. Variable domain in full (rest from reference TRBV5-8 and TRBJ1-3): EAGVTQSPTHLIKTRGQQATLRCSPISGHTSVYWYQQALGLGLQFLLWYDEGEERNRGNFPPRFSGRQFPNYSSELNVNALELEDSALYLCASSPDITGNTIYFGEGSWLTVV.

With respect to this clone: At the DNA level, this CDR3 is encoded by other sequences in the same sample as well. This chain links TRBV5-4 with TRBJ1-1; weak D call: TRBD1 (6 bases). The CDR3 spans 13 residues. The germline V and J ends were trimmed by 4 bases and 2 bases, with 9 bases remaining between them. Germline V CDR1 and CDR2: SGHNT, YYREEE (reference sequence). In DNA form, the CDR3 reads TGTGCCAGCAGCCTGGACAGAAACACTGAAGCTTTCTTT. Its protein is CASSLDRNTEAFF. The full variable domain, its missing parts supplied by reference TRBV5-4 and TRBJ1-1, is ETGVTQSPTHLIKTRGQQVTLRCSSQSGHNTVSWYQQALGQGPQFIFQYYREEENGRGNFPPRFSGLQFPNYSSELNVNALELDDSALYLCASSLDRNTEAFFGQGTRLTVV.

The chain joins TRBV4-1 to TRBJ1-1; TRBD1 is a possible D gene (5 bases). CDR1 is MGHRA, CDR2 YSYEKL, per germline. CDR3 length equals 16 residues. The V end was cut by 3 bases, the J end by 3 bases, with 17 bases between. This CDR3 reads CASSQMGGAGDTEAFF. DNA for the CDR3: TGCGCCAGCAGCCAGATGGGAGGGGCGGGAGACACTGAAGCTTTCTTT.

This chain connects TRBV19 to TRBJ2-7; D might be TRBD1 (6 bases). Germline loops: CDR1 LNHDA, CDR2 SQIVND (reference sequence). This CDR3 is built from 13 residues. The ends were cut back, 6 bases at V and 1 base at J, with 10 bases in the middle. The CDR3 protein is CASSQDRSYEQYF. For the CDR3, the DNA is TGTGCCAGTAGCCAGGACAGATCCTACGAGCAGTACTTC.

J is TRBJ2-7 and V is TRBV30; D remains unclear. Deletions cut 1 base from V and 4 bases from J, with 14 bases between. Germline values: CDR1 GTSNPN, CDR2 SVGIG (reference sequence). This CDR3 region has 14 residues. CDR3 region: CAWSEQVGGYEQYF. CDR3 sequence (DNA): TGTGCCTGGAGTGAGCAGGTGGGTGGGTACGAGCAGTACTTC.

V is TRBV5-1 and J is TRBJ1-3; a weak D match, TRBD1 (6 bases). CDR3 size: 16 residues. V lost 2 bases to trimming and J lost 2 bases, with 14 bases between them. Germline V gives CDR1 SGHRS, CDR2 YFSETQ. For the CDR3, the DNA is TGCGCCAGCAGCTTTCGGGGGGGCGCGACTGGAAACACCATATATTTT. This translates into CASSFRGGATGNTIYF. The full variable domain, its missing parts supplied by reference TRBV5-1 and TRBJ1-3, is KAGVTQTPRYLIKTRGQQVTLSCSPISGHRSVSWYQQTPGQGLQFLFEYFSETQRNKGNFPGRFSGRQFSNSRSEMNVSTLELGDSALYLCASSFRGGATGNTIYFGEGSWLTVV.

The chain combines TRBV7-9 with TRBJ1-2; D unclear. This CDR3 is built from 15 residues. Per germline, CDR1 SEHNR and CDR2 FQNEAQ (reference sequence). The ends were cut back, 0 bases at V and 8 bases at J, with 16 bases in the middle. The CDR3 here is CASSLARGHLEGYTF. In DNA form, the CDR3 reads TGTGCCAGCAGCTTAGCGCGAGGCCATTTGGAAGGCTACACCTTC.

The genes are TRBV28 and TRBJ1-6, with D tentatively TRBD1 (5 bases). The CDR3 is 16 amino acids. The V end was cut by 5 bases, the J end by 0 bases, with 11 bases between. From germline, CDR1 is MDHEN and CDR2 SYDVKM. The CDR3 nucleotides read TGTGCCAGCAGTCCTGGGGGACTCTCCTATAATTCACCCCTCCACTTT. Its translation is CASSPGGLSYNSPLHF.

The chain links TRBV6-5 to TRBJ2-3; D ambiguous. Germline loops: CDR1 MNHEY, CDR2 SVGAGI. The CDR3 runs to 14 residues. Trimming took 6 bases from V and 2 from J, leaving 12 bases between them. The CDR3 here is CASSPLLYTDTQYF. The CDR3 DNA follows: TGTGCCAGCAGCCCACTACTATACACAGATACGCAGTATTTT.

CDR3 residues: CASSYGGASSKTQYF. As DNA, the CDR3 is TGTGCCAGCTCTTACGGGGGGGCCTCTTCGAAGACCCAGTACTTC. V usage is TRBV7-9 and J usage is TRBJ2-5; 8 bases are a match to TRBD2. Trimming took 8 bases from V and 6 from J; bases not matched to a gene: 14. The CDR3 runs 15 residues. Germline assignment: CDR1 SEHNR and CDR2 FQNEAQ (reference sequence).

This clone was recorded only once. V and J are TRBV4-2 and TRBJ2-1, with no clear D. The CDR3 has 13 amino acids. Between the trimmed V and J ends, which lost 0 bases and 12 bases, there was a span of 12 bases. Germline V gene sequence: CDR1 LGHNA, CDR2 YNFKEQ. For the CDR3, the DNA is TGTGCCAGCAGCCAAGACCCCAGTGGCTGGCAGTTCTTC. Translated: CASSQDPSGWQFF.

CDR3 amino acids: CAISGGREDRGNTGELFF. The CDR3 region has the DNA TGTGCCATCAGTGGAGGACGCGAGGACAGGGGCAACACCGGGGAGCTGTTTTTT. The V call is TRBV10-3, the J call TRBJ2-2, with 9 bases aligning to TRBD1. J lost 2 bases, V lost 4 bases, and 11 bases had no gene match. The CDR3 totals 18 residues. Per the germline V gene, CDR1 is ENHRY and CDR2 is SYGVKD.

V gene TRBV7-9 combines with J gene TRBJ1-1, with D tentatively TRBD1 (5 bases). The CDR3 is made up of 14 amino acids. CDR1 and CDR2 from the germline V gene are SEHNR and FQNEAQ (reference sequence). V shed 2 bases and J shed 1 base, with 8 bases lying between them. The CDR3 region is CASSLTGANTEAFF. Here the CDR3 DNA reads TGTGCCAGCAGCTTAACAGGAGCGAACACTGAAGCTTTCTTT.

This rearrangement joins TRBV12-3 or TRBV12-4 to TRBJ2-7, with D possibly matching TRBD1 (6 bases). The CDR3 runs 13 residues. Deletions cut 6 bases from V and 7 bases from J, with 16 bases between. As DNA, the CDR3 is TGTGCCAGCAGCAGTAACAGGGTGGAAGAGCAGTACTTC. Its protein product is CASSSNRVEEQYF.

The CDR3 here is CASSLRVGNRQLPTEAFF. As DNA, the CDR3 is TGCGCCAGCAGCTTGAGAGTCGGAAACAGACAGTTACCCACTGAAGCTTTCTTT. The rearrangement joins TRBV5-1 to TRBJ1-1, with D possibly being TRBD1 (5 bases). The CDR3 has 18 residues. CDR1 and CDR2 from the germline V gene are SGHRS and YFSETQ. With 1 base removed from V and 4 bases from J, the gap between germline ends came to 23 bases.

The chain has TRBV7-6 and TRBJ2-1; D not resolved. Per the germline V gene, CDR1 is SGHVS and CDR2 is FNYEAQ. V lost 5 bases, J lost 2 bases, and 10 bases lay in between. CDR3 size: 14 residues. The CDR3 region has the DNA TGTGCCAGCAGCCCCGGAGAAACCTACAATGAGCAGTTCTTC. Residues: CASSPGETYNEQFF.

This sequence joins TRBV4-1 and TRBJ2-7; 9 nucleotides line up with TRBD1. With V trimmed by 7 bases and J by 4 bases, 2 bases remained unmatched. CDR1 and CDR2 (germline): MGHRA, YSYEKL. This CDR3 has 12 amino acids. The CDR3 nucleotides are TGCGCCAGCAAGGGACAGGGTTACGAGCAGTACTTC. Translating gives CASKGQGYEQYF.

This chain joins TRBV5-1 and TRBJ1-1; 7 bases are a match to TRBD1. Looked up from germline, CDR1 is SGHRS and CDR2 is YFSETQ. This CDR3 has 15 residues. The V and J ends lost 0 bases and 5 bases, in that order; junction bases with no gene match: 7. As DNA, the CDR3 is TGCGCCAGCAGCTTGGAAGGGGGCGAAGGAACTGAAGCTTTCTTT. This translates into CASSLEGGEGTEAFF.

This rearrangement joins TRBV9 to TRBJ2-2, with TRBD1 matching over 7 bases. The CDR3 is made up of 15 amino acids. Germline lookup yields CDR1 SGDLS and CDR2 YYNGEE. V dropped 1 base and J dropped 4; count of bases not matched to a gene: 4. Written as DNA, the CDR3 is TGTGCCAGCAGCGTATTACAGGGGACCACCGGGGAGCTGTTTTTT. Translated: CASSVLQGTTGELFF.

This sequence joins TRBV5-1 and TRBJ1-1; 7 bases line up with TRBD1. The V gene's germline CDR1 is SGHRS and CDR2 YFSETQ. Unmatched junction bases numbered 3, after V lost 0 bases and J lost 4 bases. The CDR3 spans 14 residues. Written as DNA, the CDR3 is TGCGCCAGCAGCTTGGACAGGGGAGGCACTGAAGCTTTCTTT. It encodes CASSLDRGGTEAFF.

The chain joins TRBV5-4 to TRBJ2-5, with 11 bases that match TRBD2. CDR3 length: 16 amino acids. The junction had 4 bases not matched to a gene; V was cut back by 3 bases and J by 0 bases. Germline V lookup: CDR1 SGHNT, CDR2 YYREEE (reference sequence). Written as DNA, the CDR3 is TGTGCCAGCAGCTCCCGACTAGCGGGGTACCAAGAGACCCAGTACTTC. Protein: CASSSRLAGYQETQYF. The variable domain in full, completed from reference TRBV5-4 and TRBJ2-5, reads ETGVTQSPTHLIKTRGQQVTLRCSSQSGHNTVSWYQQALGQGPQFIFQYYREEENGRGNFPPRFSGLQFPNYSSELNVNALELDDSALYLCASSSRLAGYQETQYFGPGTRLLVL.

This clone was picked up a small number of times. The genes are TRBV6-1 and TRBJ1-1, with D unresolved. CDR1 is MNHNS, CDR2 SASEGT, per germline. This CDR3 spans 13 amino acids. V was trimmed by 3 bases and J by 1 base, leaving 6 bases between them. CDR3 bases: TGTGCCAGCAGTGACCCAGGGAACACTGAAGCTTTCTTT. It specifies CASSDPGNTEAFF.